This TCR beta chain was recovered during a study of early T cells in non-severe SARS-CoV-2 infection. Looking at the study overall: Sequencing was performed on bulk RNA from unsorted whole blood, leaving chains unpaired.

This clonotype was observed a handful of times. The TCR library protocol was used to attach unique molecular identifiers. These identifiers were attached to individual cDNA molecules. Via MiXCR, TCRdb re-called the 5' RACE reads, giving one row per CDR3 protein. The sample has tens of thousands of distinct CDR3 sequences; roughly 18% are singletons. CDR3 length: 16 amino acids. V shed 0 bases, J shed 1 base, and the junction held 4 bases outside the gene matches. Germline CDR1 and CDR2: SGHNT and YYREEE (reference sequence). Sequencing was performed on whole blood, taken at baseline. The TCR was taken from an adult who was a healthcare worker with PCR-confirmed SARS-CoV-2 infection or an uninfected control (not recorded which). The chain combines TRBV5-4 with TRBJ1-1, with TRBD1 matching 9 bases. The CDR3 coding sequence is TGTGCCAGCAGCTTGGTCCTGGGACAGGGGAACACTGAAGCTTTCTTT. It encodes CASSLVLGQGNTEAFF.